A selection of T cell receptor beta chains follows, all from one sample in a study of blood T cell repertoires in COVID-19. Libraries were prepared by immunoSEQ multiplex PCR; TCRdb keeps only in-frame clonotypes and omits some of them. The data hold 150,000 or so clones, with around 83% observed a single time. The sample was PBMCs or T cells enriched from blood (not recorded which). These receptors were collected from a woman in her fifties or sixties who had been exposed to COVID-19. Each CDR3 is given with its conserved first and last residue.

v_gene,j_gene,CDR3aa
TRBV6-5,TRBJ2-7,CASSMSSGGADEQYF
TRBV6-5,TRBJ2-7,CASRPGGPFYEQYF
TRBV3-1/TRBV3-2,TRBJ2-7,CASSQERTSGHSYEQYF
TRBV5-1,TRBJ2-1,CASSLVLTGQGAREQFF
TRBV15,TRBJ1-1,CATSRARGLTEAFF
TRBV27,TRBJ2-2,CASSLLGGQGTGELFF
TRBV9,TRBJ1-1,CASSVGAFPEAFF
TRBV10-1,TRBJ2-1,CASSGWTGEGNEQFF
TRBV15,TRBJ2-5,CATSRSPSGRQETQYF
TRBV6-4,TRBJ2-1,CASSTSGAGSEQFF
TRBV10-2,TRBJ2-2,CASSASGGDTGELFF
TRBV6-5,TRBJ2-7,CASSYVTGDRYEQYF
TRBV12-3/TRBV12-4,TRBJ2-1,CASRGPNEQFF
TRBV2,TRBJ1-4,CASRIRDREKLFF
TRBV19,TRBJ2-7,CASSGGAGLAGGNTGLGEQYF
TRBV7-2,TRBJ1-6,CASSSVAAQGASSPLHF
TRBV5-1,TRBJ2-1,CASRPWTGGINEQFF
TRBV29-1,TRBJ2-2,CSVQVSNTGELFF
TRBV6-1,TRBJ1-2,CASSEAPRGGGYTF
TRBV30,TRBJ2-7,CAWSVLGDTSEQYF
TRBV4-1,TRBJ2-1,CASSQERGGGAGMFF
TRBV5-4,TRBJ1-2,CASSLLGRPGYTF
TRBV28,TRBJ2-7,CASSPGAWTVAYEQYF
TRBV27,TRBJ2-7,CASSWGQDAFYEQYF
TRBV20-1,TRBJ2-7,CSAPDTSEQYF
TRBV3-1/TRBV3-2,TRBJ2-1,CASSQVQHNEQFF
TRBV7-2,TRBJ2-1,CASSLAAGGHNEQFF
TRBV19,TRBJ2-5,CASSIMAGEETQYF
TRBV7-8,TRBJ1-5,CASSRTRQTNQPQHF
TRBV6-5,TRBJ1-2,CASSYSSRYNYGYTF
TRBV9,TRBJ2-3,CASSVVGGATDTQYF
TRBV7-9,TRBJ1-2,CASTRRDYGYTF
TRBV6-5,TRBJ2-1,CASSYSPSGSIHEQFF
TRBV2,TRBJ1-2,CASSEVWQDYGYTF
TRBV9,TRBJ2-2,CASSGRDRERPGELFF
TRBV5-1,TRBJ1-4,CASSSGGRGNEKLFF
TRBV7-2,TRBJ2-1,CASSFGGVDEQFF
TRBV19,TRBJ1-1,CASSITILGTEAFF
TRBV6-1,TRBJ2-7,CASSALLAGITYEQYF